These 8 T cell receptor beta chains were all obtained from the same sample, sequenced in a study of blood T cells in healthy people across ages. It was with a sample-barcoded 5' primer and a J-beta primer mix that a second PCR of about 7 to 12 cycles was run. TCRdb reprocessed the 5' RACE reads with MiXCR, giving one entry per CDR3 protein. The sample gives hundreds of thousands of distinct CDR3 sequences, roughly 25% of which show up once; under 9.5% is in the top ten. The same data also contributed to another study, on T cells of mothers and their children.

Sequencing used blood. The origin of the receptors is a boy younger than 18 in good health.

This clonotype was picked up a small number of times. The V call is TRBV13, the J call TRBJ2-5, with 9 nucleotides matching TRBD1. The trim removed 4 bases at V and 5 bases at J, leaving 23 bases unmatched. The CDR3 has 20 amino acids. Germline V gene data show CDR1 as PRHDT and CDR2 as FYEKMQ (reference sequence). CDR3 sequence reads: CASSSPTRPPGTGLRETQYF. The CDR3 nucleotides are TGTGCCAGCAGCTCCCCTACCAGACCCCCCGGGACAGGGCTCCGCGAGACCCAGTACTTC. Full variable domain (missing parts from reference TRBV13 and TRBJ2-5): AAGVIQSPRHLIKEKRETATLKCYPIPRHDTVYWYQQGPGQDPQFLISFYEKMQSDKGSIPDRFSAQQFSDYHSELNMSSLELGDSALYFCASSSPTRPPGTGLRETQYFGPGTRLLVL.

The J gene is TRBJ2-5, the V gene TRBV6-1; D is perhaps TRBD2 (5 bases). V was clipped by 6 bases and J by 3 bases, with 17 bases between them. The germline gives CDR1 MNHNS, CDR2 SASEGT. The CDR3 is 15 amino acids. Here the CDR3 DNA reads TGTGCCAGCAGAAGAACGTCGGTGAGGGAAGAGACCCAGTACTTC. This sequence encodes CASRRTSVREETQYF.

V gene TRBV29-1 combines with J gene TRBJ2-1, with D perhaps matching TRBD2 (6 bases). CDR3 length equals 12 residues. V was trimmed by 8 bases and J by 6 bases, leaving 14 bases between them. In germline, CDR1 is SQVTM, CDR2 ANQGSEA. The CDR3 DNA is TGCAGCCCGACTTCCGGGAGCAATGAGCAGTTCTTC. Protein: CSPTSGSNEQFF.

The gene calls are TRBV6-1 and TRBJ1-2, with 8 bases aligning to TRBD1. Trimming took 6 bases from V and 5 from J; bases not matched to a gene: 8. Per germline, CDR1 MNHNS and CDR2 SASEGT. The CDR3 has 14 amino acids. CDR3 sequence (DNA): TGTGCCAGCAGCGGACAGGGTGTGGGGTATGGCTACACCTTC. This codes for CASSGQGVGYGYTF.

This chain connects TRBV28 to TRBJ2-1, with no clear D. From germline, CDR1 is MDHEN and CDR2 SYDVKM. CDR3 length: 12 amino acids. Trimming removed 6 bases from V and 12 bases from J, with 15 bases in between. In nucleotides, the CDR3 is TGTGCCAGCAGCCCCTCACTTTGGTGGCAGTTCTTC. This codes for CASSPSLWWQFF.

Ten or more counts support this clonotype. The V and J genes are TRBV11-2 and TRBJ1-3; 7 bases align to TRBD1. This CDR3 contains 15 residues. Germline CDR1 SGHAT, CDR2 FQNNGV. The ends lost 3 bases at V and 4 bases at J; junction bases unmatched: 6. The CDR3 sequence is CASSFRGTEGNTIYF. The CDR3 DNA reads as TGTGCCAGCAGCTTTCGGGGGACAGAGGGAAACACCATATATTTT.

This clonotype was seen more than once but under ten times. The gene calls are TRBV7-9 and TRBJ2-3, with 10 bases matching TRBD2. V lost 5 bases, J lost 2 bases, and 4 bases stayed unmatched. The germline V gene has CDR1 SEHNR and CDR2 FQNEAQ (reference sequence). This CDR3 is built from 15 residues. The CDR3 reads CASSTGLADTDTQYF. Written as DNA, the CDR3 is TGTGCCAGCAGCACCGGACTAGCGGACACAGATACGCAGTATTTT.

This sequence joins TRBV15 and TRBJ2-7; no reliable D call. Germline V CDR1 and CDR2: LNHNV, YYDKDF (reference sequence). Trimming left V 1 base short and J 6 bases short, with 13 bases between. The CDR3 loop spans 14 amino acids. The CDR3 bases are TGTGCCACCAGCAGAGGATCAGGCGGCGGCGAGCAGTACTTC. Translating it yields CATSRGSGGGEQYF.